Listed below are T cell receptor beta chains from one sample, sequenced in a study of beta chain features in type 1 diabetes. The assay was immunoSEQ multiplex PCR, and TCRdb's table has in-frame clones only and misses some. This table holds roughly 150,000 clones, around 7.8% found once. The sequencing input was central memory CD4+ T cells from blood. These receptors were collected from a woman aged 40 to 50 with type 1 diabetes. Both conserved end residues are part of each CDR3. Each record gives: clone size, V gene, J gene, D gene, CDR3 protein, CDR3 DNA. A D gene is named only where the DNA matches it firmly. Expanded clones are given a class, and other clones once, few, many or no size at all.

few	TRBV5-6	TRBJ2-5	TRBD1	CASSLGQGEYETQYF	TGTGCCAGCAGCTTGGGGCAGGGGGAGTACGAGACCCAGTACTTC
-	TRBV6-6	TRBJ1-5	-	CASSYGDSSNQPQHF	TGTGCCAGCAGTTACGGAGACTCTAGCAATCAGCCCCAGCATTTT
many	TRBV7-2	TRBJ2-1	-	CASSLDSTGYNEQFF	TGTGCCAGCAGCTTGGACTCGACTGGTTACAATGAGCAGTTCTTC
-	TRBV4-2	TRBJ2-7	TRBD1	CASSQRTGGEYEQYF	TGTGCCAGCAGCCAACGGACAGGGGGAGAGTACGAGCAGTACTTC
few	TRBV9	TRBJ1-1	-	CASNPSGSEVTEAFF	TGTGCCAGCAATCCCTCAGGGTCTGAGGTCACTGAAGCTTTCTTT
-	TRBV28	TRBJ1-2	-	CASSRSDYGYTF	TGTGCCAGCAGCCGCTCGGACTATGGCTACACCTTC
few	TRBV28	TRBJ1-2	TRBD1	CASTKTGLGYTF	TGTGCCAGCACCAAGACAGGGCTGGGCTACACCTTC
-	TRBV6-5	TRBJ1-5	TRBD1	CASRQGAQPQHF	TGTGCCAGCAGACAGGGGGCACAGCCCCAGCATTTT
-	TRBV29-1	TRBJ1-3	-	CSVEGTSGNTIYF	TGCAGCGTTGAAGGGACATCTGGAAACACCATATATTTT
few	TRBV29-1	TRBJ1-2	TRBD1	CSAGTGGGYTF	TGCAGCGCCGGGACAGGGGGCGGCTACACCTTC
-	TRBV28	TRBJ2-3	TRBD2	CASSSPSGRITDTQYF	TGTGCCAGCAGCTCCCCCTCCGGGAGGATCACAGATACGCAGTATTTT